This is a list of T cell receptor beta chains from one sample in a study of spatial heterogeneity in lung cancer. TCRdb used MiXCR to reprocess the 5' RACE reads, holding one entry per CDR3 protein. The profile shows tens of thousands of distinct CDR3 sequences, roughly 8.9% of them singletons. The input for sequencing was PBMCs, taken at follow-up. The receptor source for this set is a female donor with early-stage non-small cell lung cancer. Both conserved end residues are part of each CDR3. The D gene is left open where the match is weak. Only some rows state a clone size, as once, few, many or a class for expanded clones.

CDR3nt	CDR3aa	abundance	len	j_gene	d_gene	v_gene
TGTGCCACCCCCCCCGCCGGGACAGGGGGTCTCTTGGTGGCCCAGCATTTT	CATPPAGTGGLLVAQHF	.	17	TRBJ1-5	TRBD1	TRBV6-4
TGTGCCAGCAGGGCGGAGGGGAGCAGGCCCCAGCATTTT	CASRAEGSRPQHF	many	13	TRBJ1-5	.	TRBV28
TGTGCCAGCAGCGTAGAGCTACCCACAGATACGCAGTATTTT	CASSVELPTDTQYF	few	14	TRBJ2-3	.	TRBV9
TGCAGCGTTGCAACGGGGGGCTCCTACAATGAGCAGTTCTTC	CSVATGGSYNEQFF	many	14	TRBJ2-1	TRBD2	TRBV29-1
TGTGCCAGCAGTTACTCGGACCCATCTAGCGGCTGGGGGGATACGCAGTATTTT	CASSYSDPSSGWGDTQYF	many	18	TRBJ2-3	TRBD2	TRBV6-6
TGTGCTAGTGGTCGACACGACACGGACGGTGGCTACACCTTC	CASGRHDTDGGYTF	many	14	TRBJ1-2	.	TRBV12-5
TGCAGTGCTGGACGTGGACTAGCGGGTAGCACAGATACGCAGTATTTT	CSAGRGLAGSTDTQYF	few	16	TRBJ2-3	TRBD2	TRBV20-1
TGTGCCAGCAGCTTAGGGGGGAGGACAGATACGCAGTATTTT	CASSLGGRTDTQYF	many	14	TRBJ2-3	.	TRBV11-2
TGTGCCAGCAGCTTAACGATGGGACAGGGCACCGGGGAGCTGTTTTTT	CASSLTMGQGTGELFF	many	16	TRBJ2-2	TRBD1	TRBV7-3
TGTGCCATCAGTCCTCAGGGGAGTGGGGAGACCCAGTACTTC	CAISPQGSGETQYF	.	14	TRBJ2-5	.	TRBV10-3
TGTGCCAGCAGCCCGAGGGGCGGTGAGCAGTTCTTC	CASSPRGGEQFF	many	12	TRBJ2-1	.	TRBV7-9
TGTGCCAGTCGGAAAGCGAATTCACCCCTCCACTTT	CASRKANSPLHF	.	12	TRBJ1-6	.	TRBV28
TGTGCCAGCAGTTGGGACGGCCATGAGCAGTTCTTC	CASSWDGHEQFF	.	12	TRBJ2-1	.	TRBV27
TGTGCCAGCAGCTTAGTCCGACTAGCGGGGGGCATTCAGTACTTC	CASSLVRLAGGIQYF	many	15	TRBJ2-4	TRBD2	TRBV7-2
TGTGCCAGCAGCCCTGACCAGAACACTGAAGCTTTCTTT	CASSPDQNTEAFF	many	13	TRBJ1-1	.	TRBV3-1
TGCGCCAGCACAAACATCGGATCCTACGAGCAGTACTTC	CASTNIGSYEQYF	many	13	TRBJ2-7	.	TRBV5-1
TGCAGTGCTAGAGATGGGCAGCGAAAAACCGGGGAGCTGTTTTTT	CSARDGQRKTGELFF	.	15	TRBJ2-2	.	TRBV20-1
TGTGCCAGCAGCCAGACCAACTATGGCTACACCTTC	CASSQTNYGYTF	few	12	TRBJ1-2	.	TRBV7-9
TGTGCCAGCAGCAGAGTCGACAGATCCTACGAGCAGTACTTC	CASSRVDRSYEQYF	many	14	TRBJ2-7	.	TRBV5-6
TGTGCCAGCTCACTTATTCAGGTCCGGGGGACTGAAGCTTTCTTT	CASSLIQVRGTEAFF	many	15	TRBJ1-1	.	TRBV18
TGTGCCAGCAGTCCCCAGGGTTCCGAGCAGTACTTC	CASSPQGSEQYF	many	12	TRBJ2-7	.	TRBV2
TGTGCCAGCAGCACCCGGAGTGAGGAGACCCAGTACTTC	CASSTRSEETQYF	few	13	TRBJ2-5	.	TRBV7-2
TGTGCCAGCAAACCCTCTGGGGCCAACGTCCTGACTTTC	CASKPSGANVLTF	many	13	TRBJ2-6	.	TRBV14